A single sample gave rise to the 7 T cell receptor beta chains below, sequenced in a study of cytomegalovirus exposure and HLA in healthy donors. PCR used 60 Vbeta primers and 13 Jbeta primers. Only in-frame clones appear in the TCRdb table, and some are missing; sequencing was by immunoSEQ multiplex PCR. The data contain 150,000 to 200,000 clones, 77% of them singletons. The source material was PBMCs. The origin of the receptors is a woman aged 55-70 years in good health and CMV-seropositive.

The gene calls are TRBV2 and TRBJ2-5, with D perhaps matching TRBD1 (5 bases). V was clipped by 6 bases and J by 0 bases, with 8 bases between them. The V gene's germline CDR1 is SNHLY and CDR2 FYNNEI. CDR3 length: 13 amino acids. The CDR3 DNA is TGTGCCAGCAGATCAGGGTACCAAGAGACCCAGTACTTC. Translated, it gives CASRSGYQETQYF.

There are many counts of this clone. The chain has TRBV11-2 and TRBJ2-7; 9 nucleotides agree with TRBD2. V gave up 0 bases and J gave up 5 bases; unmatched junction bases: 11. The CDR3 covers 17 residues. Germline values: CDR1 SGHAT, CDR2 FQNNGV. The CDR3 DNA reads TGTGCCAGCAGCTTAGACCCCCCCGGGGTAGCGGGAGACGAGCAGTACTTC. Protein product: CASSLDPPGVAGDEQYF.

The rearrangement joins TRBV5-1 to TRBJ1-3; 7 bases are a match to TRBD1. The CDR3 totals 15 residues. CDR1 is SGHRS, CDR2 YFSETQ, per germline. Losses at the gene ends were 4 bases for V and 7 bases for J; bases not matched to a gene: 11. The CDR3 coding sequence is TGCGCCAGCAGCACAAGAGGACAGGCTGTGAACACCATATATTTT. Translation: CASSTRGQAVNTIYF.

To note about this clone: The identical CDR3 is also encoded by other nucleotide sequences in the sample. The V call is TRBV18, the J call TRBJ2-7; D remains unclear. Germline V gene sequence: CDR1 KGHSH, CDR2 LQKENI. The CDR3 runs 12 residues. V was cut by 2 bases and J by 4 bases, with 6 bases left in between. CDR3 sequence: CASSPGGYEQYF. The CDR3 nucleotides are TGTGCCAGCTCACCAGGCGGTTACGAGCAGTACTTC.

The gene calls are TRBV5-4 and TRBJ1-3; 8 nucleotides match TRBD1. CDR3 size: 16 residues. Germline assignment: CDR1 SGHNT and CDR2 YYREEE (reference sequence). Germline trimming cut 4 bases from V and 3 bases from J; bases unmatched to any gene: 9. CDR3: CASSLDRGSGGNTIYF. CDR3 sequence (DNA): TGTGCCAGCAGCCTCGACAGGGGATCCGGTGGAAACACCATATATTTT.

This rearrangement joins TRBV29-1 to TRBJ1-2; D not resolved. The CDR3 loop spans 11 amino acids. Germline lookup yields CDR1 SQVTM and CDR2 ANQGSEA. The V end lost 6 bases, the J end lost 1 base, and 6 bases lay between the germline ends. This CDR3 reads CSVTVNYGYTF. For the CDR3, the DNA is TGCAGCGTCACAGTTAACTATGGCTACACCTTC. Full variable domain (missing parts from reference TRBV29-1 and TRBJ1-2): SAVISQKPSRDICQRGTSLTIQCQVDSQVTMMFWYRQQPGQSLTLIATANQGSEATYESGFVIDKFPISRPNLTFSTLTVSNMSPEDSSIYLCSVTVNYGYTFGSGTRLTVV.

V gene TRBV10-2 combines with J gene TRBJ2-1; TRBD2 agrees at 11 bases. The CDR3 runs 15 residues. V dropped 7 bases and J dropped 4; count of bases not matched to a gene: 6. Germline CDR1 WSHSY, CDR2 SAAADI. The DNA for the CDR3 is TGCGCCAGCATGGGTAGCGGGAGGGGGTACAATGAGCAGTTCTTC. This codes for CASMGSGRGYNEQFF.